This is a list of T cell receptor beta chains from one sample in a study of radiation and T cells in renal cell carcinoma. Profiling relied on immunoSEQ multiplex PCR, and the TCRdb table lists in-frame clones only, not all of them. The sample contains about 150,000 clones, about 88% of which appear only once. Sequenced here: blood, sampled from a patient whose treatment included radiotherapy and nephrectomy. The receptors stem from a woman in her seventies with renal cell carcinoma. Both conserved end residues are part of each CDR3. The D gene is left open where the match is weak. Clone size appears in some rows only: once, few, many, or a class for an expanded clone.

d_call	clone_size	v_call	j_call	cdr3_aa	cdr3_nt
NA	NA	TRBV19	TRBJ2-7	CASSIELRGAYEQYF	TGTGCCAGTAGTATAGAGCTTCGAGGGGCCTACGAGCAGTACTTC
TRBD1	few	TRBV5-1	TRBJ1-3	CASSLVGTDGNTIYF	TGCGCCAGCAGCTTGGTGGGGACAGACGGAAACACCATATATTTT
NA	once	TRBV6-6	TRBJ1-1	CASSSPRGAFF	TGTGCCAGCAGTTCCCCAAGGGGAGCTTTCTTT
NA	NA	TRBV18	TRBJ2-5	CASSSRAVRGQETQYF	TGTGCCAGCTCATCGAGGGCGGTGAGGGGACAAGAGACCCAGTACTTC
NA	NA	TRBV7-9	TRBJ2-2	CASSYQGGPTGELFF	TGTGCCAGCAGCTACCAGGGGGGGCCCACCGGGGAGCTGTTTTTT
TRBD1	NA	TRBV27	TRBJ2-7	CASSDQGAPTNQQYF	TGTGCCAGCAGTGACCAGGGGGCGCCTACGAATCAGCAGTACTTC
TRBD1	NA	TRBV7-7	TRBJ2-2	CASSQGADTGELFF	TGTGCTAGCAGCCAGGGGGCGGACACCGGGGAGCTGTTTTTT
NA	once	TRBV21-1	TRBJ2-7	CASSKAPGQEYEQYF	TGTGCCAGCAGCAAAGCCCCGGGACAGGAGTACGAGCAGTACTTC
NA	NA	TRBV9	TRBJ2-5	CASSVSESGQETQYF	TGTGCCAGCAGCGTCAGCGAAAGCGGGCAAGAGACCCAGTACTTC
TRBD1	NA	TRBV19	TRBJ2-1	CASSMGVLRGYNEQFF	TGTGCCAGTAGTATGGGGGTCCTCAGGGGGTACAATGAGCAGTTCTTC
NA	NA	TRBV29-1	TRBJ1-1	CSVLRTDNTEAFF	TGCAGCGTTCTACGGACAGATAACACTGAAGCTTTCTTT
NA	NA	TRBV27	TRBJ1-1	CASSDGMGAGNTEAFF	TGTGCCAGCAGTGACGGAATGGGGGCCGGGAACACTGAAGCTTTCTTT
TRBD2	NA	TRBV5-1	TRBJ2-2	CASSSSGGATGELFF	TGCGCCAGCAGCTCAAGCGGGGGGGCCACCGGGGAGCTGTTTTTT
NA	NA	TRBV6-1	TRBJ1-1	CASSGGPNTEAFF	TGTGCCAGCAGTGGGGGCCCGAACACTGAAGCTTTCTTT
NA	NA	TRBV11-2	TRBJ2-5	CASSLVDGFQETQYF	TGTGCCAGCAGCTTAGTGGACGGATTCCAAGAGACCCAGTACTTC
NA	NA	TRBV6-1	TRBJ1-4	CASSVTDSLNEKLFF	TGTGCCAGCAGTGTAACCGACAGCCTTAATGAAAAACTGTTTTTT
NA	NA	TRBV27	TRBJ1-1	CASSGRGGGTEAFF	TGTGCCAGCAGTGGCCGTGGGGGGGGCACTGAAGCTTTCTTT
NA	NA	TRBV11-2	TRBJ1-1	CASSSDNRVGAFF	TGTGCCAGCAGCTCAGACAACAGGGTAGGGGCTTTCTTT
TRBD1	NA	TRBV19	TRBJ2-3	CASSDRVGDTQYF	TGTGCCAGTAGTGACAGGGTTGGAGATACGCAGTATTTT
NA	NA	TRBV4-1	TRBJ2-6	CASSQDGPARTGANVLTF	TGCGCCAGCAGCCAGGATGGCCCCGCGAGAACTGGGGCCAACGTCCTGACTTTC
NA	NA	TRBV5-4	TRBJ1-1	CASSSPRGSNEAFF	TGTGCCAGCAGCTCCCCGAGGGGGTCCAATGAAGCTTTCTTT
NA	NA	TRBV28	TRBJ1-1	CASGTNWNTEAFF	TGTGCCAGCGGGACAAACTGGAACACTGAAGCTTTCTTT
NA	NA	TRBV7-2	TRBJ2-3	CASSLGTDTQYF	TGTGCCAGCAGCTTAGGCACAGATACGCAGTATTTT
TRBD2	NA	TRBV30	TRBJ2-5	CAWSHGTSGAGDF	TGTGCCTGGAGTCATGGGACTAGCGGGGCCGGCGACTTC
NA	NA	TRBV9	TRBJ2-2	CASSLWEGELFF	TGTGCCAGCAGCCTATGGGAAGGGGAGCTGTTTTTT
TRBD1	NA	TRBV5-1	TRBJ1-2	CASSTGQEGRGYTF	TGCGCCAGCAGCACGGGACAGGAGGGTCGGGGCTACACCTTC
TRBD1	NA	TRBV9	TRBJ2-2	CASSHRGRDTGELFF	TGTGCCAGCAGTCACAGGGGGCGCGACACCGGGGAGCTGTTTTTT
TRBD2	NA	TRBV9	TRBJ2-1	CASSKGTSASYNEQFF	TGTGCCAGCAGCAAAGGGACTAGCGCATCCTACAATGAGCAGTTCTTC
TRBD1	NA	TRBV7-3	TRBJ1-1	CASSPLIQGVTLMNTEAFF	TGTGCCAGCAGCCCGCTAATCCAGGGGGTAACTTTAATGAACACTGAAGCTTTCTTT
NA	NA	TRBV28	TRBJ2-1	CASSLEDMQFF	TGTGCCAGCAGTTTAGAGGACATGCAGTTCTTC
NA	NA	TRBV7-8	TRBJ1-6	CASSLEIFNTSPLHF	TGTGCCAGCAGCTTAGAAATATTCAATACTTCACCCCTCCACTTT
NA	NA	TRBV15	TRBJ1-1	CATSKNLERNTEAFF	TGTGCCACCAGCAAAAACTTAGAGAGGAACACTGAAGCTTTCTTT
NA	NA	TRBV19	TRBJ2-1	CASSTRVYNEQFF	TGTGCCAGTTCGACTAGAGTCTACAATGAGCAGTTCTTC
NA	NA	TRBV30	TRBJ2-7	CAWHDSYEQYF	TGTGCCTGGCACGACAGCTACGAGCAGTACTTC
NA	NA	TRBV4-2	TRBJ1-4	CASSQEGGGNEKLFF	TGTGCCAGCAGCCAAGAAGGCGGCGGAAATGAAAAACTGTTTTTT
NA	NA	TRBV2	TRBJ1-2	CASSEALWGSSYTF	TGTGCCAGCAGTGAAGCCCTTTGGGGTAGTAGCTACACCTTC
TRBD1	many	TRBV14	TRBJ2-7	CASSQLGTVRDEQYF	TGTGCCAGCAGCCAATTGGGGACAGTCCGCGACGAGCAGTACTTC
TRBD2	NA	TRBV4-2	TRBJ2-5	CASSQGTSDQETQYF	TGTGCCAGCAGCCAAGGGACTAGCGACCAAGAGACCCAGTACTTC
TRBD2	NA	TRBV4-2	TRBJ2-3	CASSPSGGRSDTQYF	TGTGCCAGCAGCCCTAGCGGGGGGCGCTCAGATACGCAGTATTTT
NA	NA	TRBV7-2	TRBJ1-2	CASSSEPANYGYTF	TGTGCCAGCAGCTCGGAACCCGCTAACTATGGCTACACCTTC
NA	NA	TRBV29-1	TRBJ1-1	CSVRVQATEAFF	TGCAGCGTCAGGGTTCAGGCCACTGAAGCTTTCTTT
NA	NA	TRBV19	TRBJ2-1	CASSIDSGFSYNEQFF	TGTGCCAGTAGTATAGATAGTGGGTTTTCCTACAATGAGCAGTTCTTC
NA	NA	TRBV23-1	TRBJ1-4	CASSQPPRWDGLNEKLFF	TGCGCCAGCAGTCAACCTCCTAGGTGGGACGGGCTTAATGAAAAACTGTTTTTT
NA	NA	TRBV11-2	TRBJ2-3	CASSSSLSGDTTDTQYF	TGTGCCAGCAGCTCATCACTAAGCGGGGACACCACAGATACGCAGTATTTT
TRBD2	NA	TRBV7-7	TRBJ2-3	CASSFGLAGDTQYF	TGTGCTAGCAGCTTCGGTCTAGCGGGAGATACGCAGTATTTT